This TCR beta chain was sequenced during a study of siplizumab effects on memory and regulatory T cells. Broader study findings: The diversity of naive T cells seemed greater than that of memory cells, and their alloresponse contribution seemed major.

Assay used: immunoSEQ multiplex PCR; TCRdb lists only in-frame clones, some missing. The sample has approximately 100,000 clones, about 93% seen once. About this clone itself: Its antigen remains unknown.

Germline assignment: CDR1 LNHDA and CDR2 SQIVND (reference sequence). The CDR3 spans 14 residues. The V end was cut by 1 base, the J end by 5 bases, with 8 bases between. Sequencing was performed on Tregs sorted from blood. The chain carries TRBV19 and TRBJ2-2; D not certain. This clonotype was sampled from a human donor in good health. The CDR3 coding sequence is TGTGCCAGTAGTATAGTCGGTACGACCGGGGAGCTGTTTTTT. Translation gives CASSIVGTTGELFF.